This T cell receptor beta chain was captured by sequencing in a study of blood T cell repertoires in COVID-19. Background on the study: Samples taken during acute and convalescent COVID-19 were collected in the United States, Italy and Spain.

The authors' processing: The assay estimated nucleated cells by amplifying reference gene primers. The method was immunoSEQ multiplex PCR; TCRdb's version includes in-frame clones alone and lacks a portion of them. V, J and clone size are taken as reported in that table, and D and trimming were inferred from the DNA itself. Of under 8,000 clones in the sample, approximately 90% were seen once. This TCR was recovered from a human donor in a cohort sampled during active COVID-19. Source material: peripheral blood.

The CDR3 bases are TGTGCCAGTAGTCGTTCGCTAGCGGATACGCAGTATTTT. Its protein is CASSRSLADTQYF. The chain has TRBV19 and TRBJ2-3, with D maybe TRBD2 (6 bases). This CDR3 spans 13 amino acids. The V gene lost 5 bases and the J gene lost 6 bases, with 12 bases spanning the gap. The germline gives CDR1 LNHDA, CDR2 SQIVND (reference sequence).